Listed below are T cell receptor beta chains from one sample, sequenced in a study of T-cell memory formation after mild COVID-19. TCRdb ran MiXCR on the 5' RACE reads and lists one entry per CDR3 protein. The table lists hundreds of thousands of distinct CDR3 sequences, roughly 13% of them singletons, with about 20% in the top ten. What was sequenced was PBMCs or a T cell subset sorted from them (not recorded which). These TCRs come from a man aged 18 to 30 who had mild COVID-19 (a few samples of this study predate the infection). Cell type and time point are not known. Each CDR3 is given with its conserved first and last residue. The D gene is left open where the match is weak. The size field is filled for only some rows; it gives once, few, many or a size class.

CDR3nt | CDR3aa | d_gene | len | abundance | j_gene | v_gene
TGTGCCTGGAGTGTTGGGGGGGTAACGGATACGCAGTATTTT | CAWSVGGVTDTQYF | TRBD2 | 14 | few | TRBJ2-3 | TRBV30
TGTGCCAGCAGCCAGACAGGGAGACTGTTTTTT | CASSQTGRLFF | TRBD1 | 11 | few | TRBJ1-4 | TRBV7-6
TGTGCCAGCAGCCAAGCAAGCCAGTATGAGCAGTTCTTC | CASSQASQYEQFF | NA | 13 | NA | TRBJ2-1 | TRBV3-1
TGCGCCAGCAGCCAGGGATGGGACAGAGGAAACACCATATATTTT | CASSQGWDRGNTIYF | TRBD1 | 15 | NA | TRBJ1-3 | TRBV4-3
TGTGCCAGCAGTGAACCCTACAGGGGAGCCTACGAGCAGTACTTC | CASSEPYRGAYEQYF | TRBD1 | 15 | few | TRBJ2-7 | TRBV25-1
TGTGCCAGCAGTTTGAATAACCAAGAGACCCAGTACTTC | CASSLNNQETQYF | NA | 13 | few | TRBJ2-5 | TRBV12-3/TRBV12-4
TGCGCCAGCAGCTTGGAGCGGGGGGCCGGCTCCTACAATGAGCAGTTCTTC | CASSLERGAGSYNEQFF | TRBD2 | 17 | NA | TRBJ2-1 | TRBV5-1
TGTGCCAGCGGGGACCGGGACCGACAACTCTACGAGCAGTACTTC | CASGDRDRQLYEQYF | NA | 15 | NA | TRBJ2-7 | TRBV6-2/TRBV6-3
TGCGCCAGCAGCAGTGCGTCCGGGCCCCACAATGAGCAGTTCTTC | CASSSASGPHNEQFF | NA | 15 | few | TRBJ2-1 | TRBV5-1
TGTGCCAGCGGGGACAGGCGGCGCAATCAGCCCCAGCATTTT | CASGDRRRNQPQHF | TRBD1 | 14 | NA | TRBJ1-5 | TRBV19
TGTGCCAGCAGCCGAGACACCTACACCGGGGAGCTGTTTTTT | CASSRDTYTGELFF | NA | 14 | NA | TRBJ2-2 | TRBV2
TGTGCCAGCAGCTTACCCACAGGGTGGGGCACCGGGGAGCTGTTTTTT | CASSLPTGWGTGELFF | NA | 16 | NA | TRBJ2-2 | TRBV7-9
TGTGCCAGCAGTTACGGGTACGGAAACACCATATATTTT | CASSYGYGNTIYF | NA | 13 | many | TRBJ1-3 | TRBV6-5
TGCAGTGCTCCCGTGGGGGCCTCTAGCTACACCTTC | CSAPVGASSYTF | NA | 12 | NA | TRBJ1-2 | TRBV20-1
TGTGCCAGCAGCCTGGGAGCCAGAAGCAACACTGAAGCTTTCTTT | CASSLGARSNTEAFF | NA | 15 | NA | TRBJ1-1 | TRBV7-3
TGTGCCTGGAGTGTAAGCGGCACAGGCTATGGCTACACCTTC | CAWSVSGTGYGYTF | NA | 14 | NA | TRBJ1-2 | TRBV30
TGTGCCAGCAGGGGGGGAGGCAACACCATATATTTT | CASRGGGNTIYF | NA | 12 | NA | TRBJ1-3 | TRBV12-3/TRBV12-4
TGTGCCAGCAGGGAAGCAGGAGAAGCTTTCTTT | CASREAGEAFF | NA | 11 | few | TRBJ1-1 | TRBV6-6
TGTGCCAGCAGCCGACGGCTCAATCAGCCCCAGCATTTT | CASSRRLNQPQHF | NA | 13 | NA | TRBJ1-5 | TRBV5-6
TGTGCCAGCAGCTTAAACGGGGGGGGTGATGAGCAGTTCTTC | CASSLNGGGDEQFF | TRBD2 | 14 | NA | TRBJ2-1 | TRBV7-7
TGTGCCAGCAGCGAGAGGGGGAATGAGCAGTACTTC | CASSERGNEQYF | NA | 12 | NA | TRBJ2-7 | TRBV13
TGTGCCAGCAGTGAATCTCTAGGAGCTTTCTTT | CASSESLGAFF | NA | 11 | NA | TRBJ1-1 | TRBV2
TGTGCCAGCAGCTTGGACAGACCCAACGCGTGGGACATTCAGTACTTC | CASSLDRPNAWDIQYF | NA | 16 | few | TRBJ2-4 | TRBV5-5
TGTGCCAGCAGTTATCAGGGGGGAGGCACTGAAGCTTTCTTT | CASSYQGGGTEAFF | TRBD1 | 14 | many | TRBJ1-1 | TRBV6-6
TGTGCCAGCAGCTTAAACCCTCGAACAGGACAGTTAACCGGGGAGCTGTTTTTT | CASSLNPRTGQLTGELFF | NA | 18 | few | TRBJ2-2 | TRBV7-9
TGCGCCAGCAGCCACCTAGCTCCTAAAAGCTCCTATAATTCACCCCTCCACTTT | CASSHLAPKSSYNSPLHF | NA | 18 | few | TRBJ1-6 | TRBV4-3
TGCAGTGGCGGGGCAGGGGGAACGCCTGAGACCCAGTACTTC | CSGGAGGTPETQYF | NA | 14 | few | TRBJ2-5 | TRBV20-1